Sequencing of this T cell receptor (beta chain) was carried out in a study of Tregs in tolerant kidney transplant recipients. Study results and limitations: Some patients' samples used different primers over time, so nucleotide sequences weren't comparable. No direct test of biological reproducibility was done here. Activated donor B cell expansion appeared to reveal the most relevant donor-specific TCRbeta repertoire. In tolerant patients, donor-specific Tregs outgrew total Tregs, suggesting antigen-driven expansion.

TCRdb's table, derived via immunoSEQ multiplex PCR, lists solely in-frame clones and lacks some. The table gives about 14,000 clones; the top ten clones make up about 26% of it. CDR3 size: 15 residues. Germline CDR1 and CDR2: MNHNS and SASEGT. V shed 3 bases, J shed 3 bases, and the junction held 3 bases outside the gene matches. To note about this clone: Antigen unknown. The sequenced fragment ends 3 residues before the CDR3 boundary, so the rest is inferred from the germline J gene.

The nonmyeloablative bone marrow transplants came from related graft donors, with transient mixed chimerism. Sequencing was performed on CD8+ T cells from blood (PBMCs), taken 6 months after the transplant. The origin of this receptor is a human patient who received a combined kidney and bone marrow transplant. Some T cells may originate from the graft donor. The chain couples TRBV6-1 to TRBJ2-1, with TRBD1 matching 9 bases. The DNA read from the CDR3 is TGTGCCAGCAGTGACCAGACAGGGGGCTACAATGAG. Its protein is CASSDQTGGYNE. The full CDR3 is CASSDQTGGYNEQFF.